This T cell receptor (beta chain) derives from a study of T cells expressing NK-cell markers. Study-wide background: One of eight sequenced donors was HCMV-seronegative; the other seven were seropositive.

Looked up from germline, CDR1 is SGHTA and CDR2 is FQGNSA. The CDR3 runs 12 residues. General study results and limits: In four donors, these clonotypes also led the CD3+CD56-NKG2C+ fraction. Nothing established the HCMV specificity of expanded NKG2C+ T cell clones.

By frequency, this clonotype registers medium-sized. Its antigen is still unknown. UMIs accompanied the 5'RACE template switching by which TCR beta cDNA was made. With the 5' RACE reads reprocessed, TCRdb shows one record per CDR3 protein and no DNA. Its table lists 150,000 to 180,000 distinct CDR3 sequences. This clonotype was obtained from a woman aged 50 to 60 in good health. What was sequenced was blood T cells: a sorted CD56 or NKG2C T cell subset, CD4+ or CD8+ T cells, or bulk PBMC T cells (not recorded which). The gene calls are TRBV7-2 and TRBJ2-2. CDR3 region: CASSPQTGELFF.